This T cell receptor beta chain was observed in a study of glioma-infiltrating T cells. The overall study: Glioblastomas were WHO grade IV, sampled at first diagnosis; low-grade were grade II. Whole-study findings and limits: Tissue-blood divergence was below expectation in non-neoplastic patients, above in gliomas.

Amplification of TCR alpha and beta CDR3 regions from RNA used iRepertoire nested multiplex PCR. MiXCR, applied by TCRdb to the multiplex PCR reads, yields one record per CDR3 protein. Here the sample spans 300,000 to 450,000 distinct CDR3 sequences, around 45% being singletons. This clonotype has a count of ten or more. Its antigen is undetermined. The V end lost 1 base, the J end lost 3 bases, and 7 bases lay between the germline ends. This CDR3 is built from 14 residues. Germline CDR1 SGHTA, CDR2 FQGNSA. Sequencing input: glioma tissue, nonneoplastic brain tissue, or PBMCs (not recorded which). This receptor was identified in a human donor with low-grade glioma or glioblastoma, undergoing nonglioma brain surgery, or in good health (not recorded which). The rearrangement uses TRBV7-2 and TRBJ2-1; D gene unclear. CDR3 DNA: TGTGCCAGCAGCTTAGACTCTGGCTACAATGAGCAGTTCTTC. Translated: CASSLDSGYNEQFF.